This record looks at one TCR beta chain sequence and its context. This clone's antigen is unknown. Base quality data are lacking; no much larger clone is found one base away. The library came from the immunoSEQ multiplex PCR assay. On the study's bioinformatics: A statistical classification framework was built for diagnosing cytomegalovirus status from the catalog of TCR beta chain sequences. What TCRdb holds here is the immuneACCESS table cut down to in-frame rearrangements. Part of the clones is not present; checked against another copy, under half of the missing clones reflect an unresolved V gene, and the others are unexplained. V and J calls plus clone size are reproduced from that table; the DNA served to infer D and trimming. Recorded for this sample are about 120,000 clones; around 90% of them occurred a single time. The leading ten clones occupy about 2% of the sample. Separate from the approximately 670-subject first cohort, the validation cohort of 90 to 150 subjects was the group to which the donors belonged.

This entry is derived from a study of cytomegalovirus exposure and HLA in healthy donors (dated by TCRdb to about 2017). Background on the whole study: A later analysis indicated that the 90 to 150 validation repertoires were generated on the platform also employed for the 700 or so repertoires of the first cohort. Along with the 666-subject first cohort, a separate validation cohort of 120 different subjects was used. To predict cytomegalovirus infection status, the study combined high-throughput TCR immunosequencing, statistical association of individual TCRs with disease status, and machine learning. The study was designed to test whether signatures of past pathogen exposure could be identified by cataloging public T cell receptors.

From its cysteine to its phenylalanine, the CDR3 spans 14 amino acids. Here the CDR3 DNA is all that survives: 42 bases in frame from base 1. V and J are trimmed by 6 bases and 2 bases, and the gene matches miss 5 bases of the junction. CDR1 and CDR2 (SGHNT, YYREEE) derive from the germline V gene (reference sequence). Overall results and qualifications from the work: In vitro tests confirmed that three of the cytomegalovirus-associated TCR beta chains recognize cytomegalovirus antigens. In both the original and validation cohorts, the classifier was reported to diagnose cytomegalovirus status with high specificity and sensitivity. Subsequent analysis determined that TCRs grouped into clusters in the first cohort also showed a tendency toward co-occurrence across the roughly 120 validation repertoires, and 85% to 95% of cluster scores exceeded 0. Most TCR sequences were observed very rarely across donors, whereas some public TCRs were present in many individuals. According to the authors, the approach could potentially be generalized to other disease states and immunological phenotypes. A later analysis had no HLA typing for the validation cohort, so co-occurrence there was scored across all 110 or so repertoires. In the study, 150 to 200 TCR beta chains were listed as associated with cytomegalovirus.

Specimen: PBMCs. The TCR originated in a woman between 18 and 29 years old in good health and CMV-seronegative. The sequence links TRBV5-4 to TRBJ2-3; 8 bases in the junction line up with TRBD2. The CDR3 amino acid sequence is: CASNSGASTDTQYF. The DNA is as follows: TGTGCCAGCAATAGCGGGGCTTCCACAGATACGCAGTATTTT. Beyond the CDR3, the reference TRBV5-4 and TRBJ2-3 genes provide the residues; the full variable domain reads: ETGVTQSPTHLIKTRGQQVTLRCSSQSGHNTVSWYQQALGQGPQFIFQYYREEENGRGNFPPRFSGLQFPNYSSELNVNALELDDSALYLCASNSGASTDTQYFGPGTRLTVL.